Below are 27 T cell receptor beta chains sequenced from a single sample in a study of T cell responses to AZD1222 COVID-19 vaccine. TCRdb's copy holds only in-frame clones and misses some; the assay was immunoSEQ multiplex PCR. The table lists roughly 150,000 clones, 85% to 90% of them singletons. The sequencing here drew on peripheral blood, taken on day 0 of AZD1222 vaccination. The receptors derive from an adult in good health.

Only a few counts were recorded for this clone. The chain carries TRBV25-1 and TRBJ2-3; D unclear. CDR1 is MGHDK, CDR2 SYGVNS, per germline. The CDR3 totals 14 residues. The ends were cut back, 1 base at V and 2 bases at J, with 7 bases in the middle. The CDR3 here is CASSELAFTDTQYF. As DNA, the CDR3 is TGTGCCAGCAGTGAATTAGCCTTCACAGATACGCAGTATTTT.

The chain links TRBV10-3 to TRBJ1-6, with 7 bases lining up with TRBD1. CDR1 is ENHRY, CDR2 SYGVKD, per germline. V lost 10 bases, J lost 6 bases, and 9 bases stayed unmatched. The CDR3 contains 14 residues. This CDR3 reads CATQGDSLNSPLHF. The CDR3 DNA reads TGTGCCACCCAGGGGGACAGCCTTAATTCACCCCTCCACTTT.

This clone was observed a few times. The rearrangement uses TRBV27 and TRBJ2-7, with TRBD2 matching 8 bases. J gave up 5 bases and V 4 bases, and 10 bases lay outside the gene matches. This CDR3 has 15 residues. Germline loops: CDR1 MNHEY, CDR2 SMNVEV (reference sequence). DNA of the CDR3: TGTGCCAGCAGTTCCCCCGGGACTAGAGCTAACGAGCAGTACTTC. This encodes CASSSPGTRANEQYF.

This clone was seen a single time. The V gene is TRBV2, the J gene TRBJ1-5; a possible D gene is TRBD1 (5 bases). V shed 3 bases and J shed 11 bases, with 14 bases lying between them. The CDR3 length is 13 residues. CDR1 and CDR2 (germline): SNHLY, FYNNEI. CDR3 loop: CASSEQPLGAQHF. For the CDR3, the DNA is TGTGCCAGCAGTGAGCAACCCTTGGGGGCCCAGCATTTT. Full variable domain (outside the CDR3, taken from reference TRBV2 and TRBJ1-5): EPEVTQTPSHQVTQMGQEVILRCVPISNHLYFYWYRQILGQKVEFLVSFYNNEISEKSEIFDDQFSVERPDGSNFTLKIRSTKLEDSAMYFCASSEQPLGAQHFGDGTRLSIL.

CDR3 protein: CASRITGDTEAFF. CDR3 nucleotide sequence: TGTGCCAGCAGGATCACAGGGGACACTGAAGCTTTCTTT. The V gene is TRBV25-1, the J gene TRBJ1-1; TRBD1 agrees at 7 bases. The length of the CDR3 is 13 residues. The trim removed 6 bases at V and 3 bases at J, leaving 4 bases unmatched. Germline V gene lookup returns CDR1 MGHDK and CDR2 SYGVNS.

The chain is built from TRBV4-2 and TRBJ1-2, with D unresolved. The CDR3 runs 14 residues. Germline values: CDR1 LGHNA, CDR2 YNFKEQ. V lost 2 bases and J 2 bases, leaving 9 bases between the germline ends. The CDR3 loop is CASSQFDTNYGYTF. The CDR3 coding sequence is TGTGCCAGCAGCCAATTCGACACCAACTATGGCTACACCTTC.

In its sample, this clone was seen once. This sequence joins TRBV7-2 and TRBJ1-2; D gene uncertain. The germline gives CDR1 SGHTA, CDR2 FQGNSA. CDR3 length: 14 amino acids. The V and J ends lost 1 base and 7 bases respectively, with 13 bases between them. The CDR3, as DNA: TGTGCCAGCAGCTTAGGTCCCGGTCTGGGTGGCTACACCTTC. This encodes CASSLGPGLGGYTF.

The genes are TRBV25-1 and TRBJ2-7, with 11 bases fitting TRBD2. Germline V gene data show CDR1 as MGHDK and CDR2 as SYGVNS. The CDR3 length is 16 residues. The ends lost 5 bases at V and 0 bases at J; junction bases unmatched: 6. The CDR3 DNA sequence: TGTGCCAGCAGTCCTAGCGGGAGGACCTACTCCTACGAGCAGTACTTC. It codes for CASSPSGRTYSYEQYF.

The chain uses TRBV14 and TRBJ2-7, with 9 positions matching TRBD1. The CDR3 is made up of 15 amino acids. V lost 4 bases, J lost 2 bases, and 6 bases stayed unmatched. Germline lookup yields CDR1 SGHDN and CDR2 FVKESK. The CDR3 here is CASSRAGQGTYEQYF. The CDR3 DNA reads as TGTGCCAGCAGCCGAGCGGGACAGGGAACCTACGAGCAGTACTTC.

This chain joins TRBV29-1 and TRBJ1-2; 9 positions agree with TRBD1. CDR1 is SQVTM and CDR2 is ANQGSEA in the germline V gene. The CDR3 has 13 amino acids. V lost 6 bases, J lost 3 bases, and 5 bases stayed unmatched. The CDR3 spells CSVLGQGDYGYTF. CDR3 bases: TGCAGCGTCCTGGGACAGGGAGACTATGGCTACACCTTC.

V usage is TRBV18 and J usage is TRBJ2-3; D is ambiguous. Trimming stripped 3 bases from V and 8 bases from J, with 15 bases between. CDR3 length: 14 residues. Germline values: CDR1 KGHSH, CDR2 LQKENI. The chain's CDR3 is CASSPDSPTGTQYF. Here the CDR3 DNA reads TGTGCCAGCTCACCGGATTCACCGACGGGTACGCAGTATTTT.

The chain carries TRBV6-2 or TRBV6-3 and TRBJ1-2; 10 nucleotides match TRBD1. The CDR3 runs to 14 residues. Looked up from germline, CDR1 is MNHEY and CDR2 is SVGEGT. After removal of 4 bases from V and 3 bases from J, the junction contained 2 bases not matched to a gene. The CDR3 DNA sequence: TGTGCCAGCAGTTCGGGACAGGGGTACTATGGCTACACCTTC. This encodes CASSSGQGYYGYTF.

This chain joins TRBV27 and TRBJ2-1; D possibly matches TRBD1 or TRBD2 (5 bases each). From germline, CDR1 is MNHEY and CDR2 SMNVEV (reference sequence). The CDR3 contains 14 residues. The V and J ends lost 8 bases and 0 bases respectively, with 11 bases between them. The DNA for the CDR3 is TGTGCCAGCTGCCGGGACGGCTCCTACAATGAGCAGTTCTTC. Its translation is CASCRDGSYNEQFF.

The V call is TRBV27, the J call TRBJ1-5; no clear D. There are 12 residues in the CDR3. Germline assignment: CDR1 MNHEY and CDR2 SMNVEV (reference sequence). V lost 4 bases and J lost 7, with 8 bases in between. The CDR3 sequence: CASSSRDQPQHF. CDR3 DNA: TGTGCCAGCAGTTCGCGTGACCAGCCCCAGCATTTT.

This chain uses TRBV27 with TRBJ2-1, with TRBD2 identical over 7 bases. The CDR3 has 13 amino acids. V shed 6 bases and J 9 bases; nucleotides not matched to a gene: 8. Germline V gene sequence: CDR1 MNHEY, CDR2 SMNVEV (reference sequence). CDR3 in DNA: TGTGCCAGCAGCCCACTAGCGATGGGTGAGCAGTTCTTC. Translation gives CASSPLAMGEQFF.

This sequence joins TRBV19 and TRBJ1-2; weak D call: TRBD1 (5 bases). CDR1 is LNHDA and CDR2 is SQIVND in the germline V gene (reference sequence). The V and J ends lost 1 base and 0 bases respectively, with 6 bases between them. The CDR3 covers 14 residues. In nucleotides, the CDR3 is TGTGCCAGTAGTATAGCGACAGCTAACTATGGCTACACCTTC. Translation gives CASSIATANYGYTF. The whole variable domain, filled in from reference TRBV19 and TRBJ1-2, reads DGGITQSPKYLFRKEGQNVTLSCEQNLNHDAMYWYRQDPGQGLRLIYYSQIVNDFQKGDIAEGYSVSREKKESFPLTVTSAQKNPTAFYLCASSIATANYGYTFGSGTRLTVV.

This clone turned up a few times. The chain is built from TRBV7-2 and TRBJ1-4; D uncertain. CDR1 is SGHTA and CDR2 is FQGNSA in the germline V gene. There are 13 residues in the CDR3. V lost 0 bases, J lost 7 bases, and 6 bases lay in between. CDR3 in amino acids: CASSLAVSEKLFF. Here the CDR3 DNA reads TGTGCCAGCAGCTTAGCAGTTTCTGAAAAACTGTTTTTT. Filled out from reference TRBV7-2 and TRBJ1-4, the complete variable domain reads GAGVSQSPSNKVTEKGKDVELRCDPISGHTALYWYRQSLGQGLEFLIYFQGNSAPDKSGLPSDRFSAERTGGSVSTLTIQRTQQEDSAVYLCASSLAVSEKLFFGSGTQLSVL.

The CDR3 DNA reads as TGTGCCAGTAGTAGTTCCGGGACTCCCAACACCGGGGAGCTGTTTTTT. It codes for CASSSSGTPNTGELFF. The chain combines TRBV19 with TRBJ2-2; possible D gene TRBD2, 6 bases. The germline V and J ends were trimmed by 4 bases and 2 bases, with 14 bases remaining between them. Germline lookup yields CDR1 LNHDA and CDR2 SQIVND (reference sequence). The CDR3 has 16 residues.

The CDR3 DNA is TGTGCCAGCAGCCCTGGGGTAGAAGAGACCCAGTACTTC. As protein: CASSPGVEETQYF. The genes are TRBV7-9 and TRBJ2-5; D remains unclear. V shed 5 bases and J shed 3 bases, with 10 bases lying between them. Germline CDR1 and CDR2: SEHNR and FQNEAQ (reference sequence). CDR3 length equals 13 residues. Full variable domain (rest looked up from reference TRBV7-9 and TRBJ2-5): DTGVSQNPRHKITKRGQNVTFRCDPISEHNRLYWYRQTLGQGPEFLTYFQNEAQLEKSRLLSDRFSAERPKGSFSTLEIQRTEQGDSAMYLCASSPGVEETQYFGPGTRLLVL.

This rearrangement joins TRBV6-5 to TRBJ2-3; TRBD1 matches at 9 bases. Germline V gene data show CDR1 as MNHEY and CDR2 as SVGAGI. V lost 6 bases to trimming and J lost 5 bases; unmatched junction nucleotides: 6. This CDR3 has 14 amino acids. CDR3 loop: CASRRDRVGDTQYF. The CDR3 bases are TGTGCCAGCAGGAGGGACAGGGTTGGAGATACGCAGTATTTT.

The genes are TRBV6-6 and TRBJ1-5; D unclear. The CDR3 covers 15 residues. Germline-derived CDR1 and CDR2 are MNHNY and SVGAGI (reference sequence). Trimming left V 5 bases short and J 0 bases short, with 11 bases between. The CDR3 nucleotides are TGTGCCAGCAGTCCTTTACCGGTTAGCAATCAGCCCCAGCATTTT. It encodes CASSPLPVSNQPQHF.

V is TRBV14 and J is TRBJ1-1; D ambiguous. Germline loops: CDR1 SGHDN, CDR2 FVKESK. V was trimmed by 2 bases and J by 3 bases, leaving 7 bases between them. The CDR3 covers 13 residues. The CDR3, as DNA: TGTGCCAGCAGCCAAACGAGGGACACTGAAGCTTTCTTT. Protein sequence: CASSQTRDTEAFF.

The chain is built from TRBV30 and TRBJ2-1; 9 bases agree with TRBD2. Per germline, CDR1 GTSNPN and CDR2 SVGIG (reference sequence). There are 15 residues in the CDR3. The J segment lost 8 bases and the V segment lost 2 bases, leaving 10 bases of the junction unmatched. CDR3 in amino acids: CAWSKRVAGVHEQFF. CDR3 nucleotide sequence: TGTGCCTGGAGTAAAAGGGTAGCGGGAGTACATGAGCAGTTCTTC.

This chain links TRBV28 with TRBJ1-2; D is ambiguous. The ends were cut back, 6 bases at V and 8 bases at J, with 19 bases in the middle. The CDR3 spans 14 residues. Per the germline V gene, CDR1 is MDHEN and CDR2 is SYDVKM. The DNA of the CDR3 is TGTGCCAGCAGGTCCCGGAGGGCGGGGTGGGGCTACACCTTC. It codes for CASRSRRAGWGYTF.

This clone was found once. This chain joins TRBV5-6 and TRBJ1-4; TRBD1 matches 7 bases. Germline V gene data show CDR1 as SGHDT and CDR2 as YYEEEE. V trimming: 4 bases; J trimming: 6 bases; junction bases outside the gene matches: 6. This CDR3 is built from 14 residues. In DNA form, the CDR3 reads TGTGCCAGCAGCAAGACAGGGCGAGATGAAAAACTGTTTTTT. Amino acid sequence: CASSKTGRDEKLFF. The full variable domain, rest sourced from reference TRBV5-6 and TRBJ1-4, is DAGVTQSPTHLIKTRGQQVTLRCSPKSGHDTVSWYQQALGQGPQFIFQYYEEEERQRGNFPDRFSGHQFPNYSSELNVNALLLGDSALYLCASSKTGRDEKLFFGSGTQLSVL.

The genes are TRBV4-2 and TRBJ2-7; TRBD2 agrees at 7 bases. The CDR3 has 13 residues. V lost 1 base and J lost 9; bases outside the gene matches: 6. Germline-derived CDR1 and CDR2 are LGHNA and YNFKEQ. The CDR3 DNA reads TGTGCCAGCAGCCAAGTCTTTCGGGAGGCGCAGTACTTC. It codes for CASSQVFREAQYF.

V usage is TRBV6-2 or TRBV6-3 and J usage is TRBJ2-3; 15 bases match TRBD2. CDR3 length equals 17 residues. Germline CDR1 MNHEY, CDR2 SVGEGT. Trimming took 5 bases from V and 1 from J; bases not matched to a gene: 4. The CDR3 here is CASSRGLAGGGTDTQYF. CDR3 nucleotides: TGTGCCAGCAGTCGGGGACTAGCGGGGGGTGGCACAGATACGCAGTATTTT.